This T cell receptor beta chain was identified in a study of a mutant IDH1 vaccine in newly diagnosed glioma. Looking at the study overall: Weeks 1, 3, 5, 7, 11, 15, 19 and 23 were when patients received their eight vaccinations.

Germline values: CDR1 SQVTM, CDR2 ANQGSEA. The CDR3 loop spans 14 amino acids. With V trimmed by 5 bases and J by 4 bases, 8 bases remained unmatched. Method: immunoSEQ multiplex PCR; TCRdb's copy keeps in-frame clones and lacks some. The sample consists of under 55,000 clones, roughly 90% of them appearing once. Specified time point: week 11, during vaccination. Vaccination comprised doses that each held 300 ug of mutant IDH1 20-mer peptide, plus topical imiquimod. Turning to this clone: What it binds is unknown.

This rearrangement joins TRBV29-1 to TRBJ2-3, with 8 bases lining up with TRBD1. The source material was PBMCs, sampled from a glioma patient whose treatment included an IDH1 peptide vaccine. The TCR comes from a man aged 50 or older with glioma. The CDR3 bases are TGCAGCGTTTCGACAGGGGTACTCCCAGATACGCAGTATTTT. It encodes CSVSTGVLPDTQYF.